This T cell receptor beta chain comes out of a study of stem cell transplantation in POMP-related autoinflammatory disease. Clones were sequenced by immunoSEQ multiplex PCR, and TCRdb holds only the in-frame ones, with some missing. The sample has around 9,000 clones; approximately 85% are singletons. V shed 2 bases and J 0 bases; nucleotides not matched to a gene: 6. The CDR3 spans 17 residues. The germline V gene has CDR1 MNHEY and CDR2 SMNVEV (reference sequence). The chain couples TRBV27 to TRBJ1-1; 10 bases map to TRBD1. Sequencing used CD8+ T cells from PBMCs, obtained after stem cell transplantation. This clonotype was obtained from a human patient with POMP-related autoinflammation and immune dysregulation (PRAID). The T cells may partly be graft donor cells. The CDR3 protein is CASSLTGTGALNTEAFF. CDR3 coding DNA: TGTGCCAGCAGTTTAACTGGGACAGGGGCGTTGAACACTGAAGCTTTCTTT.